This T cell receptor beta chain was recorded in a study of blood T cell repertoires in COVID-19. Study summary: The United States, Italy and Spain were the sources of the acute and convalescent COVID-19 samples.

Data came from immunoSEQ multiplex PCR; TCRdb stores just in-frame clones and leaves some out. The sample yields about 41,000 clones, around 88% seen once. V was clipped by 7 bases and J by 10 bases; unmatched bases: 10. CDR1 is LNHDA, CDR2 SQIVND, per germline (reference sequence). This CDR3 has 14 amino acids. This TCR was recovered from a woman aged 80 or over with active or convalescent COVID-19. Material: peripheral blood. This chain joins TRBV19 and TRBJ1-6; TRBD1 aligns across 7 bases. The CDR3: CASTLEGARSPLHF. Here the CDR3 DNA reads TGTGCCAGTACCCTGGAGGGGGCAAGGTCACCCCTCCACTTT.